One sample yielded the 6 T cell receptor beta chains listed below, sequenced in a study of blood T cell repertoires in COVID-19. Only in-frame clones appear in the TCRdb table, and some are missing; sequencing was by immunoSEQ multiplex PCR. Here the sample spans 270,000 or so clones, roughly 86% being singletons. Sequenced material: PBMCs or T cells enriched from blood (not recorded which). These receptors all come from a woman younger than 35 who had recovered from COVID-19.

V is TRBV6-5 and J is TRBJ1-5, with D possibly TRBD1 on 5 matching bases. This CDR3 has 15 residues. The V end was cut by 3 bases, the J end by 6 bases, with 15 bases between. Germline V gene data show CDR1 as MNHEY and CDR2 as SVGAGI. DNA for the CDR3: TGTGCCAGCAGTTATGGCGCGCAGGGAAGTCAGCCCCAGCATTTT. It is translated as CASSYGAQGSQPQHF.

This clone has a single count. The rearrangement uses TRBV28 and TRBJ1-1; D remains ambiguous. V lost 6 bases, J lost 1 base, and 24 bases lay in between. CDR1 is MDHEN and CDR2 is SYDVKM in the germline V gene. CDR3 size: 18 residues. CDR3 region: CASSLPLRAQISNTEAFF. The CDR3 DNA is TGTGCCAGCAGCCTACCTCTGAGGGCGCAGATATCGAACACTGAAGCTTTCTTT.

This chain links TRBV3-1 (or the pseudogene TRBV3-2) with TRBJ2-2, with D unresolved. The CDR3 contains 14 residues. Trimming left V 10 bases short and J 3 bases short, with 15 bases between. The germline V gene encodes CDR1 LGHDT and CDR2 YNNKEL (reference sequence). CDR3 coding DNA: TGTGCCACCACCCCTGCGGATTACACCGGGGAGCTGTTTTTT. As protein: CATTPADYTGELFF.

The CDR3, as DNA: TGTGCCACCAGTGATTTGACAGGGGGAAAGAACACTGAAGCTTTCTTT. Its protein is CATSDLTGGKNTEAFF. This chain joins TRBV24-1 and TRBJ1-1; TRBD1 agrees at 8 bases. The CDR3 consists of 16 residues. Unmatched junction bases numbered 3, after V lost 0 bases and J lost 1 base. The germline CDR1 and CDR2 sequences are KGHDR and SFDVKD.

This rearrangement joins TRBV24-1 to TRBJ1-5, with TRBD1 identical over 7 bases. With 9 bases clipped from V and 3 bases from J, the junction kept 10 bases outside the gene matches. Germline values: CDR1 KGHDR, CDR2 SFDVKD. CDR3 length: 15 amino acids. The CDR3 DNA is TGTGCCACCGCCCCGGACAGGAGGGCCAATCAGCCCCAGCATTTT. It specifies CATAPDRRANQPQHF.

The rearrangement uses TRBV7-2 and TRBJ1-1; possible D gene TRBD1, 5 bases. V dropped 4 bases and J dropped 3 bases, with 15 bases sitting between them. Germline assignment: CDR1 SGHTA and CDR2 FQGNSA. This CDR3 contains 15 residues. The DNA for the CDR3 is TGTGCCAGCAGCTATCGGACGGGACTGTACACTGAAGCTTTCTTT. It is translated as CASSYRTGLYTEAFF. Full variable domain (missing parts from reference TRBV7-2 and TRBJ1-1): GAGVSQSPSNKVTEKGKDVELRCDPISGHTALYWYRQSLGQGLEFLIYFQGNSAPDKSGLPSDRFSAERTGGSVSTLTIQRTQQEDSAVYLCASSYRTGLYTEAFFGQGTRLTVV.